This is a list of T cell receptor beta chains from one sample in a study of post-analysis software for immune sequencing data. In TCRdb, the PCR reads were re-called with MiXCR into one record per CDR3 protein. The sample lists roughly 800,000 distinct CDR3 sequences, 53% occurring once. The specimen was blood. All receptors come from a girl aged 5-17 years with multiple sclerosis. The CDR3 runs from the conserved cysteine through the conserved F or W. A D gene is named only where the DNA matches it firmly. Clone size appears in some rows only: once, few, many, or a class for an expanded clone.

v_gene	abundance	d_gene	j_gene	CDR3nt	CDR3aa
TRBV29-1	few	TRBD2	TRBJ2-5	TGCAGCGCTGTAGCGGGAGTGGGGGAGACCCAGTACTTC	CSAVAGVGETQYF
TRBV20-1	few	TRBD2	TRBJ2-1	TGCAGTAAGACTAGCGGGGGCCCTAGCTCCTACAATGAGCAGTTCTTC	CSKTSGGPSSYNEQFF
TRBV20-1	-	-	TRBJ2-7	TGCAGTGCTACAACTAGCTTGAGCTCCTACGAGCAGTACTTC	CSATTSLSSYEQYF
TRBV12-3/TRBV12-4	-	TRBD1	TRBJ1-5	TGTGCCAGCAGTTTAGGGGACAGGGCGGGTCAGCCCCAGCATTTT	CASSLGDRAGQPQHF
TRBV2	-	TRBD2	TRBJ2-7	TGTGCCACATTATCCGGGGGGTCCGAGCAGTACTTC	CATLSGGSEQYF
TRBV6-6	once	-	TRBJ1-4	TGTGCCAGCAGCGATACGAAAAGGCCCACAGCTAATGAAAAACTGTTTTTT	CASSDTKRPTANEKLFF
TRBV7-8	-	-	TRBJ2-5	TGTGCCAGCAGCTTGGGGCAGACCTTAGTACAAGAGACCCAGTACTTC	CASSLGQTLVQETQYF
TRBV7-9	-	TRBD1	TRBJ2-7	TGTGCCAGCAGCCCCCCGGACAGGGGGAGCGAGCAGTACTTC	CASSPPDRGSEQYF
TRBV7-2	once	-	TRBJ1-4	TGTGCCAGCAGCTTAGTGATCCAGGGGCGGGAAAAACTGTTTTTT	CASSLVIQGREKLFF
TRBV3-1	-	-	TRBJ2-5	TGTGCCAGCAGCCAAAGCCACCCCAGACTGAGGCAATCTCAAGAGACCCAGTACTTC	CASSQSHPRLRQSQETQYF
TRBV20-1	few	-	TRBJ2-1	TGCAGCGCCCAAATGGGGGGACCCCCCTACAATGAGCAGTTCTTC	CSAQMGGPPYNEQFF
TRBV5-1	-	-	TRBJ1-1	TGCGCCAGCAGCTTGGCCCCAAGCACTGAAGCTTTCTTT	CASSLAPSTEAFF
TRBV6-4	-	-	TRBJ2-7	TGTGCCAGCAGTGACGAGCCAGGCCCGCTCACCTACGAGCAGTACTTC	CASSDEPGPLTYEQYF
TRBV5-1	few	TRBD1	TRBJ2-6	TGCGCCAGCAGGATAACCGGACAGGGGCAAGGTGGGGCCAACGTCCTGACTTTC	CASRITGQGQGGANVLTF
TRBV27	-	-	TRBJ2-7	TGTGCCAGCGCCCGAGCCGGGATCGTACCCGAGCAGTACTTC	CASARAGIVPEQYF
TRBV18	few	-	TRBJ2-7	TGTGCCAGCTCACTACGGGACGGATACGAGCAGTACTTC	CASSLRDGYEQYF
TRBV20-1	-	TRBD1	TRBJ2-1	TGCAGTGCTTTCCCGGGGACAGGGGAGGGTGAGCAGTTCTTC	CSAFPGTGEGEQFF
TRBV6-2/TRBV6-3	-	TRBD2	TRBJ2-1	TGTGCCAGCAGTTATGACCAGCGGGACGTTTTAGATGAGCAGTTCTTC	CASSYDQRDVLDEQFF
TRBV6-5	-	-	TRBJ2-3	TGTGCCAGCAGTTACCTCCCCGCGGGTACAGGGAAGGTAGATACGCAGTATTTT	CASSYLPAGTGKVDTQYF
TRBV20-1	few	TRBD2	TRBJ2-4	TGCAGTGCCCAGACGTCTAGCGGGAGGGCCTGGGACATTCAGTACTTC	CSAQTSSGRAWDIQYF
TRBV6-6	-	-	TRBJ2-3	TGTGCCAGCAGTTACGGTAATCCTAGCACAGATACGCAGTATTTT	CASSYGNPSTDTQYF
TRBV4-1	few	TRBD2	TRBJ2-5	TGCGCCAGCAGCCAAGATCGGGTTAGCGGGACCCGGGAGACCCAGTACTTC	CASSQDRVSGTRETQYF
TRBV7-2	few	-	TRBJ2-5	TGTGCCAGCAGCGGAACTAGGGAGGAGACCCAGTACTTC	CASSGTREETQYF
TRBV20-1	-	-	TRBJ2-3	TGCAGTGCTAGTAAACAGGGCTCTTTCACAGATACGCAGTATTTT	CSASKQGSFTDTQYF
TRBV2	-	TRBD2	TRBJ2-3	TGTGCCAGCAGCGAAGCGGGAGTTGGTACAGATACGCAGTATTTT	CASSEAGVGTDTQYF
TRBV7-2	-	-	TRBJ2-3	TGTGCCAGCAGACCTCGTGGCCCCAGCACAGATACGCAGTATTTT	CASRPRGPSTDTQYF
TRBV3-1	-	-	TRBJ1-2	TGTGCCAGCAGCCAAGATCTCGCAGGCTTGGGCCCTTATGGCTACACCTTC	CASSQDLAGLGPYGYTF
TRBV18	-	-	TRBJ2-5	TGTGCCAGCTCACCACCCCAGAACTTACAAGAGACCCAGTACTTC	CASSPPQNLQETQYF
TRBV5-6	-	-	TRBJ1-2	TGTGCCAGCAGCTTGTGGCGGGAGGGTCAATACACCTTC	CASSLWREGQYTF
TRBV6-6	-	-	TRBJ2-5	TGTGCCAGCAGTTACTCGAGTTCGGGAGAGCAGTACTTC	CASSYSSSGEQYF
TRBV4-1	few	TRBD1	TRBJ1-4	TGCGCCAGCAGCCAGGGACAGGGCGCAGCAACTAATGAAAAACTGTTTTTT	CASSQGQGAATNEKLFF
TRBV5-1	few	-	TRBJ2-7	TGCGCCAGCAGCTCAGATCGAGGACTTGACGTTTACGAGCAGTACTTC	CASSSDRGLDVYEQYF
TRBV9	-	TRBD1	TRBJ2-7	TGTGCCAGCAGCGGGACAGGAGGAGTGACGGGCGAGCAGTACTTC	CASSGTGGVTGEQYF
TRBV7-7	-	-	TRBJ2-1	TGTGCCAGCAGCCTCATGAGCGGACAGAACCCATCTGAGCAGTTCTTC	CASSLMSGQNPSEQFF
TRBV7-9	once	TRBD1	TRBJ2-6	TGTGCCAGCAGCGGATGGACAGGTGGATCCGGGGCCAACGTCCTGACTTTC	CASSGWTGGSGANVLTF
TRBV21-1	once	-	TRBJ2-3	TGTGCCAGCAGCAAAGGGTTGACAGGTTTTCGCACAGATACGCAGTATTTT	CASSKGLTGFRTDTQYF
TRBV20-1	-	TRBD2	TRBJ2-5	TGCAGTGCGAAAGGGGTGGGACTAGCGGGAACCCCAGAGACCCAGTACTTC	CSAKGVGLAGTPETQYF
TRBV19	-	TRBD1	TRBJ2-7	TGTGCCAGTAGTATCCAGGGGGCTTACGAGCAGTACTTC	CASSIQGAYEQYF
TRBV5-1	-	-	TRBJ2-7	TGCGCCAGCAGCTTTCGTGGCAGAGGCGACGAGCAGTACTTC	CASSFRGRGDEQYF
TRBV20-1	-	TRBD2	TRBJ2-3	TGCAGTGCGGCGAGTGAGCGGGGGGCTAGCACAGATACGCAGTATTTT	CSAASERGASTDTQYF
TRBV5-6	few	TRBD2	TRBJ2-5	TGTGCCAGCAGCTTGGGGGGACTAGCGGGAGTTACAGTATCCCAGTACTTC	CASSLGGLAGVTVSQYF
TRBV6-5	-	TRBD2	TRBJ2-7	TGTGCCAGCAGTTCTCGTCTAGCGGGGGACCTACCCGAGCAGTACTTC	CASSSRLAGDLPEQYF
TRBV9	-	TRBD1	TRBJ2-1	TGTGCCAGCAGCCCAGGGGGTGGGCAGTTCTTC	CASSPGGGQFF
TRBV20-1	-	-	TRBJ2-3	TGCAGTGCTAGAGATGGGGGGCGCCCAGATACGCAGTATTTT	CSARDGGRPDTQYF
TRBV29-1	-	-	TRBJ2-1	TGCAGCGTTGCCCGAGGGGGATCTGGGTTCTTC	CSVARGGSGFF
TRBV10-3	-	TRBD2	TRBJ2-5	TGTGCAACCGGGGGGTTAGTAGAAGAGACCCAGTACTTC	CATGGLVEETQYF
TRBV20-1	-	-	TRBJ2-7	TGCAGTGCTACGAGAGACAGTGACTACGAGCAGTACTTC	CSATRDSDYEQYF
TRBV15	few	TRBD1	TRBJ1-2	TGTGCCACCAGCAGAGATAGGGACAGCATCTATGGCTACACCTTC	CATSRDRDSIYGYTF
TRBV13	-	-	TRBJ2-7	TGTGCCAGCAGAAGGGACCGATACTCCTACGAGCAGTACTTC	CASRRDRYSYEQYF
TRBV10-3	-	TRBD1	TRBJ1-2	TGTGCCATCAGTGAGACAGGGGGCTACTATGGCTACACCTTC	CAISETGGYYGYTF
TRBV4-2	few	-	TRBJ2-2	TGTGCCAGCAGGGATGGGGTAGCTGACACCGGGGAGCTGTTTTTT	CASRDGVADTGELFF
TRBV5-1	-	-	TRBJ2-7	TGCGCCAGCAGCTTGGTAACCTTCGACGAGCAGTACTTC	CASSLVTFDEQYF
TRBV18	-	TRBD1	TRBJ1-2	TGTGCCAGCTCACCACTCCAGGGGGCGGACTATGGCTACACCTTC	CASSPLQGADYGYTF
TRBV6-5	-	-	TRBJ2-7	TGTGCCAGCAGTTACTCGACCTACAGCGTCTCCTACGAGCAGTACTTC	CASSYSTYSVSYEQYF
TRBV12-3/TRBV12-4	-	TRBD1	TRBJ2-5	TGTGCCAGCAGTCCCCCAACGGGATCGGACAGGGGGCGAGAGACCCAGTACTTC	CASSPPTGSDRGRETQYF
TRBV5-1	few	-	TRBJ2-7	TGCGCCAGCAGCTTGGCCCGTTTAGGGCAGGGTGGGTACGAGCAGTACTTC	CASSLARLGQGGYEQYF
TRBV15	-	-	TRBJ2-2	TGTGCCACCAGCAGAGCCAGGGGGGGACTGAACACCGGGGAGCTGTTTTTT	CATSRARGGLNTGELFF
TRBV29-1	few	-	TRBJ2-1	TGCAGCGTTGAAAGAAGGGACTACAATGAGCAGTTCTTC	CSVERRDYNEQFF
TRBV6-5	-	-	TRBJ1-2	TGTGCCAGCAGTTACTCGTCCAGCTATGGCTACACCTTC	CASSYSSSYGYTF